This TCR beta chain was retrieved from a study of Graves' ophthalmopathy and Graves' hyperthyroidism. The CDR3 sequence is 14 residues long. The germline CDR1 and CDR2 sequences are SGDLS and YYNGEE. The germline V and J ends were trimmed by 2 bases and 0 bases, with 8 bases remaining between them. This clonotype has only a few counts. Beta-chain TCR CDR3 regions were amplified from RNA transcripts. First-round RT-PCR relied on HTBI primers, and a second-round multiplex PCR came next. One entry per CDR3 protein, called by TCRdb with MiXCR from the multiplex PCR reads. The data show some 250,000 distinct CDR3 sequences, around 50% seen once.

The sequence was collected from an adult man with Graves' ophthalmopathy. This chain joins TRBV9 and TRBJ1-2, with a possible D match to TRBD1 (6 bases). Sequencing input: peripheral blood. The CDR3 protein is CASSVGGPNYGYTF. The CDR3 nucleotides read TGTGCCAGCAGCGTGGGGGGCCCTAACTATGGCTACACCTTC.